These 18 T cell receptor beta chains share one sample of origin, sequenced in a study of shared clonotypes between healthy human individuals. Measured with immunoSEQ multiplex PCR; TCRdb has only the in-frame clones, and not every one. Here the sample spans 2 million or so clones, roughly 96% being singletons. Sequences were obtained from naive CD4+ T cells sorted from blood. Subset indicated: CD45RA+ positively selected. The receptor source for this set is a man in his late teens or twenties in good health.

The V and J genes are TRBV4-1 and TRBJ2-5; TRBD2 might be the D (6 bases). This CDR3 has 13 amino acids. Germline V gene lookup returns CDR1 MGHRA and CDR2 YSYEKL. Trimming left V 4 bases short and J 5 bases short, with 11 bases between. This CDR3 reads CASSRVAGETQYF. CDR3 sequence (DNA): TGCGCCAGCAGCCGAGTCGCGGGGGAGACCCAGTACTTC.

The rearrangement links TRBV6-1 to TRBJ2-7; the D gene is possibly TRBD2 (7 bases). Germline CDR1 reads MNHNS; CDR2 reads SASEGT. Trimming pared 2 bases from V and 0 bases from J, leaving 11 bases between. This CDR3 has 15 amino acids. The CDR3 nucleotides read TGTGCCAGCAGTGAACGGGGGGCCAACTCCTACGAGCAGTACTTC. Its protein is CASSERGANSYEQYF.

The V gene is TRBV11-2, the J gene TRBJ2-1, with 7 nucleotides matching TRBD2. CDR3 size: 15 residues. Germline CDR1 is SGHAT and CDR2 is FQNNGV. The V gene end was trimmed by 5 bases and the J gene end by 6 bases; junction bases not matched to a gene: 10. In DNA form, the CDR3 reads TGTGCCAGCAGCCTGTCGGCGGGAGTGACCAATGAGCAGTTCTTC. Translating it yields CASSLSAGVTNEQFF.

The CDR3 bases are TGTGCCAGCAGCCCGCGCCCCAGCGACAGGAGGGAGACCCAGTACTTC. Translated: CASSPRPSDRRETQYF. The genes are TRBV7-6 and TRBJ2-5; D might be TRBD1 (6 bases). With 5 bases removed from V and 5 bases from J, the gap between germline ends came to 21 bases. The CDR3 sequence is 16 residues long. Germline V gene data show CDR1 as SGHVS and CDR2 as FNYEAQ.

The genes are TRBV7-9 and TRBJ1-5; 7 nucleotides match TRBD1. The length of the CDR3 is 16 residues. Germline values: CDR1 SEHNR, CDR2 FQNEAQ (reference sequence). V was pared by 1 base and J by 3 bases, with 6 bases of the junction left unmatched. The CDR3 region has the DNA TGTGCCAGCAGCTTAGGGCAGGGGGGGACCAATCAGCCCCAGCATTTT. Translating gives CASSLGQGGTNQPQHF.

The chain links TRBV5-1 to TRBJ1-1, with TRBD1 matching 8 bases. The CDR3 spans 14 residues. From germline, CDR1 is SGHRS and CDR2 YFSETQ. V shed 4 bases and J 1 base; nucleotides not matched to a gene: 3. The CDR3 protein is CASSADRGNTEAFF. The DNA for the CDR3 is TGCGCCAGCAGCGCAGACAGGGGGAACACTGAAGCTTTCTTT. The full variable domain, rest sourced from reference TRBV5-1 and TRBJ1-1, is KAGVTQTPRYLIKTRGQQVTLSCSPISGHRSVSWYQQTPGQGLQFLFEYFSETQRNKGNFPGRFSGRQFSNSRSEMNVSTLELGDSALYLCASSADRGNTEAFFGQGTRLTVV.

V and J are TRBV6-1 and TRBJ1-1; 7 bases map to TRBD1. Unmatched junction bases numbered 2, after V lost 3 bases and J lost 1 base. The CDR3 consists of 14 residues. CDR1 is MNHNS and CDR2 is SASEGT in the germline V gene. The CDR3 protein is CASSDRGANTEAFF. Here the CDR3 DNA reads TGTGCCAGCAGTGACAGGGGGGCGAACACTGAAGCTTTCTTT.

With regard to this clone: A much larger clone lies a single base off, so this may be a read error. The sample contains more than one DNA sequence encoding this CDR3. V is TRBV2 and J is TRBJ1-1, with D possibly TRBD1 on 6 matching bases. Trimming pared 7 bases from V and 2 bases from J, leaving 14 bases between. Germline CDR1 is SNHLY and CDR2 is FYNNEI. The CDR3 runs 14 residues. Here the CDR3 reads CASNVWGTNTEAFF. The CDR3 DNA follows: TGTGCCAGCAATGTGTGGGGGACAAACACTGAAGCTTTCTTT.

The chain carries TRBV27 and TRBJ1-2, with 9 bases aligning to TRBD1. There are 15 residues in the CDR3. Germline V lookup: CDR1 MNHEY, CDR2 SMNVEV (reference sequence). V lost 9 bases to trimming and J lost 5 bases; unmatched junction nucleotides: 13. Here the CDR3 DNA reads TGTGCCAGTAGAACCGCGCGGACAGGGGAGTATGGCTACACCTTC. It codes for CASRTARTGEYGYTF.

This chain joins TRBV7-9 and TRBJ1-1, with a possible D match to TRBD1 (5 bases). Germline lookup yields CDR1 SEHNR and CDR2 FQNEAQ (reference sequence). This CDR3 has 13 residues. V was clipped by 1 base and J by 6 bases, with 9 bases between them. Here the CDR3 reads CASSLDGGSEAFF. The CDR3 DNA sequence: TGTGCCAGCAGCTTAGACGGGGGGTCTGAAGCTTTCTTT.

The V and J genes are TRBV18 and TRBJ2-3, with 8 bases that match TRBD2. Germline assignment: CDR1 KGHSH and CDR2 LQKENI. V lost 2 bases to trimming and J lost 2 bases; unmatched junction nucleotides: 6. The CDR3 contains 16 residues. The CDR3 region has the DNA TGTGCCAGCTCACCAAGAGCGGGGGCCATCACAGATACGCAGTATTTT. Protein sequence: CASSPRAGAITDTQYF.

The V and J genes are TRBV10-3 and TRBJ2-7; tentatively, D is TRBD1 or TRBD2 (5 bases each). The CDR3 loop spans 13 amino acids. V was cut by 11 bases and J by 2 bases, with 16 bases left in between. Germline-derived CDR1 and CDR2 are ENHRY and SYGVKD. The chain's CDR3 is CAAGGGIAYEQYF. For the CDR3, the DNA is TGTGCCGCGGGTGGGGGAATCGCCTACGAGCAGTACTTC.

V is TRBV7-2 and J is TRBJ2-3, with 14 bases identical to TRBD2. Germline V gene sequence: CDR1 SGHTA, CDR2 FQGNSA. This CDR3 has 15 amino acids. With 1 base clipped from V and 7 bases from J, the junction kept 1 base outside the gene matches. In DNA, the CDR3 is TGTGCCAGCAGCTTAGGGACTAGCGGGAGGAATACGCAGTATTTT. It codes for CASSLGTSGRNTQYF.

The chain links TRBV6-5 to TRBJ2-7, with TRBD2 matching over 10 bases. The CDR3 covers 15 residues. The V segment lost 5 bases and the J segment 5 bases; nucleotides outside the gene matches: 9. Germline V CDR1 and CDR2: MNHEY, SVGAGI. CDR3 loop: CASSPKRGGGHEQYF. For the CDR3, the DNA is TGTGCCAGCAGTCCCAAGCGGGGGGGCGGTCACGAGCAGTACTTC.

The genes are TRBV7-2 and TRBJ2-3, with 7 bases lining up with TRBD2. Per germline, CDR1 SGHTA and CDR2 FQGNSA. The CDR3 sequence is 15 residues long. J gave up 6 bases and V 0 bases, and 6 bases lay outside the gene matches. CDR3 nucleotide sequence: TGTGCCAGCAGCTTAGCGCGTCTAGCGGTGGATACGCAGTATTTT. Amino acids: CASSLARLAVDTQYF.

The chain has TRBV6-6 and TRBJ1-2, with no clear D. Germline-derived CDR1 and CDR2 are MNHNY and SVGAGI (reference sequence). This CDR3 has 14 residues. V was trimmed by 3 bases and J by 5 bases, leaving 13 bases between them. The CDR3 protein is CASSYPTSGYGYTF. The CDR3 bases are TGTGCCAGCAGTTATCCTACCTCGGGATATGGCTACACCTTC.

This rearrangement joins TRBV5-1 to TRBJ2-5; the D is unclear. Between the trimmed V and J ends, which lost 1 base and 5 bases, there was a span of 12 bases. Looked up from germline, CDR1 is SGHRS and CDR2 is YFSETQ. CDR3 length: 14 residues. The CDR3 spells CASSLRPREETQYF. The CDR3 nucleotides read TGCGCCAGCAGCTTGAGGCCCAGAGAGGAGACCCAGTACTTC.

About this clone: Other DNA sequences within the sample encode an identical CDR3. The chain joins TRBV4-3 to TRBJ2-3; no firm D call. From germline, CDR1 is LGHNA and CDR2 YSLEER. The CDR3 spans 13 residues. Trimming shortened V by 0 bases and J by 4 bases, and 5 bases separated the two germline ends. CDR3 in amino acids: CASSQDRPDTQYF. CDR3 bases: TGCGCCAGCAGCCAAGATCGCCCAGATACGCAGTATTTT.